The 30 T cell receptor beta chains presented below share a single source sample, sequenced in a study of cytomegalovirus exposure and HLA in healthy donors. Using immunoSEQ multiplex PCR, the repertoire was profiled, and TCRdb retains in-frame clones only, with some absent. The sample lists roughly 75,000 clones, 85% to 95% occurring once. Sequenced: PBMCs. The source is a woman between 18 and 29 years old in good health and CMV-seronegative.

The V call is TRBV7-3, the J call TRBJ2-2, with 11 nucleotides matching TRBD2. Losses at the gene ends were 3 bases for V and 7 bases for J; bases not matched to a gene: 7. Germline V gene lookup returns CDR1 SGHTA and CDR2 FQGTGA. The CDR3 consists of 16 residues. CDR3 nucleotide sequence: TGTGCCAGCAGCTTCACTAGCGGGAGTCTGGGCGGGGAGCTGTTTTTT. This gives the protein CASSFTSGSLGGELFF.

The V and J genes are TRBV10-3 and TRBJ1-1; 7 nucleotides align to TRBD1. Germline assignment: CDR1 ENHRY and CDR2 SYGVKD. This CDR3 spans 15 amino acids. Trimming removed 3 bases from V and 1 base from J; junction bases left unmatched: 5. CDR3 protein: CAISENRGQNTEAFF. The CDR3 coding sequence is TGTGCCATCAGTGAAAACAGGGGACAGAACACTGAAGCTTTCTTT.

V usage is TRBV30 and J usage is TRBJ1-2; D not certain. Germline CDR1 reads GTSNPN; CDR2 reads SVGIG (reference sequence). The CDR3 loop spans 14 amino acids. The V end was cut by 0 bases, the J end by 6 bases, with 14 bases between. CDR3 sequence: CAWSVTLTGDGYTF. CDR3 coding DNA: TGTGCCTGGAGTGTAACCTTGACCGGGGATGGCTACACCTTC.

CDR3 in amino acids: CASSTDREPMRGYTF. DNA for the CDR3: TGTGCCAGCAGTACCGACAGGGAACCTATGAGGGGCTACACCTTC. This sequence joins TRBV6-5 and TRBJ1-2; 7 bases align to TRBD1. This CDR3 has 15 amino acids. V lost 5 bases and J lost 8; bases outside the gene matches: 14. CDR1 and CDR2 (germline): MNHEY, SVGAGI.

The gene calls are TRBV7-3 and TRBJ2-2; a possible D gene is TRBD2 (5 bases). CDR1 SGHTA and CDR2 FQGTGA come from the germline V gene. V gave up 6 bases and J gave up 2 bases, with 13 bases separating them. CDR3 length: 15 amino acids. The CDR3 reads CASSVGGSNTGELFF. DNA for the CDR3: TGTGCCAGCAGTGTAGGAGGCAGTAACACCGGGGAGCTGTTTTTT.

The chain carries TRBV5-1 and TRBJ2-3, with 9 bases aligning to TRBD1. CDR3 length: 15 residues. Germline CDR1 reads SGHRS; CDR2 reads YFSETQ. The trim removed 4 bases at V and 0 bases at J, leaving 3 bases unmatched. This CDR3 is CASSPGQGSTDTQYF. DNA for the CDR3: TGCGCCAGCAGCCCGGGACAGGGTAGCACAGATACGCAGTATTTT.

CDR3 region: CASSPRTGMGDQPQHF. The CDR3 coding sequence is TGTGCCAGCAGCCCCCGAACAGGGATGGGGGATCAGCCCCAGCATTTT. The V gene is TRBV11-2, the J gene TRBJ1-5, with D possibly TRBD1 on 6 matching bases. Germline V gene data show CDR1 as SGHAT and CDR2 as FQNNGV. CDR3 size: 16 residues. Trimming stripped 5 bases from V and 5 bases from J, with 19 bases between.

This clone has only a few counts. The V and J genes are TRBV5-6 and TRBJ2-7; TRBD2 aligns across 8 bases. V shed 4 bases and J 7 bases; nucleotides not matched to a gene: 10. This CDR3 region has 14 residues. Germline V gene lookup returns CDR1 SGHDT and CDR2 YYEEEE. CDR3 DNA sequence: TGTGCCAGCAGCACCCGGGGGGGGGCGAGGGAGCAGTACTTC. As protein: CASSTRGGAREQYF.

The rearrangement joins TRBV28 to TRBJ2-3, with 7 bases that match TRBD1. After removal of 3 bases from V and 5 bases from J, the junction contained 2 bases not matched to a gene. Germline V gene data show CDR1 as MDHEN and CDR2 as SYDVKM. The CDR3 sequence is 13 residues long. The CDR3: CASSFQGEDTQYF. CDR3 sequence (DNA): TGTGCCAGCAGTTTCCAGGGGGAAGATACGCAGTATTTT.

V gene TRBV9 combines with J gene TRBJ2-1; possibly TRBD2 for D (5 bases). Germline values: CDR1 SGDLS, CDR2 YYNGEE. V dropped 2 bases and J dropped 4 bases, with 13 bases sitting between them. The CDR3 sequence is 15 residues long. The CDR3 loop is CASSVGSSQYNEQFF. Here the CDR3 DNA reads TGTGCCAGCAGCGTTGGGAGTAGCCAATACAATGAGCAGTTCTTC. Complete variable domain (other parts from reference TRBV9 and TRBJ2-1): DSGVTQTPKHLITATGQRVTLRCSPRSGDLSVYWYQQSLDQGLQFLIQYYNGEERAKGNILERFSAQQFPDLHSELNLSSLELGDSALYFCASSVGSSQYNEQFFGPGTRLTVL.

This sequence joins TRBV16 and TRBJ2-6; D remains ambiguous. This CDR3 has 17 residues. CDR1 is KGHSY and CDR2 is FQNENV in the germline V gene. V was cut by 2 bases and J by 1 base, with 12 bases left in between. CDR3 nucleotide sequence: TGTGCCAGCAGCCAAACAATTCCAGGTTCTGGGGCCAACGTCCTGACTTTC. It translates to CASSQTIPGSGANVLTF.

CDR3 nucleotides: TGTGCCTGGAGTGTAGGCGGTTTTGCCTACGAGCAGTACTTC. Its translation is CAWSVGGFAYEQYF. The genes are TRBV30 and TRBJ2-7, with unresolved D. The CDR3 is 14 amino acids. Germline V gene sequence: CDR1 GTSNPN, CDR2 SVGIG (reference sequence). Between the trimmed V and J ends, which lost 0 bases and 2 bases, there was a span of 11 bases.

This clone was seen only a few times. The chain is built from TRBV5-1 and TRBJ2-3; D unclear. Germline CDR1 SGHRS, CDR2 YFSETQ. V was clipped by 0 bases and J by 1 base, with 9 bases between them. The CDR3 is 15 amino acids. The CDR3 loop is CASSLGYTGTDTQYF. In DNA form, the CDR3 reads TGCGCCAGCAGCTTGGGCTATACCGGCACAGATACGCAGTATTTT.

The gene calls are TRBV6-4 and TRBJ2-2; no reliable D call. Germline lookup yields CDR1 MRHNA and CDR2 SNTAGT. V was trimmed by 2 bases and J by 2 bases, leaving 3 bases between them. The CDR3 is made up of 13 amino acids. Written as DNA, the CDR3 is TGTGCCAGCAGTGACCTTAACACCGGGGAGCTGTTTTTT. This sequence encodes CASSDLNTGELFF.

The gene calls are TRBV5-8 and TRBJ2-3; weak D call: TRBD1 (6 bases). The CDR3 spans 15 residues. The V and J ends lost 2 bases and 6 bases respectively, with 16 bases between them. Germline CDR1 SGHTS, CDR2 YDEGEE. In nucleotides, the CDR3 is TGTGCCAGCAGCTTTTACACTCAGGGGACCGATACGCAGTATTTT. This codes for CASSFYTQGTDTQYF.

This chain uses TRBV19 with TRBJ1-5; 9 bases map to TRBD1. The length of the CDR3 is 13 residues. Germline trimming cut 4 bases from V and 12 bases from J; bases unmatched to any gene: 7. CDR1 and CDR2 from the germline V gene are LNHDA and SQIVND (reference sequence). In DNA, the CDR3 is TGTGCCAGTAGTAAAACCGGGACAGGGTACCAGCATTTT. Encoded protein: CASSKTGTGYQHF.

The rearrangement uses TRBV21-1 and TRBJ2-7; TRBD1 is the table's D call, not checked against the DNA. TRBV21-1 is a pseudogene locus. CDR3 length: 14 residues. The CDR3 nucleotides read TGTGCCAGCAGCAATCGGCAGGGGGGCTACGAGCAGTACTTC. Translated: CASSNRQGGYEQYF.

Written as DNA, the CDR3 is TGTGCCAGCTCGGACAGGGGGCACACTGAAGCTTTCTTT. Translating it yields CASSDRGHTEAFF. The chain combines TRBV2 with TRBJ1-1, with 11 positions matching TRBD1. The V and J ends lost 8 bases and 3 bases, in that order; junction bases with no gene match: 2. This CDR3 has 13 residues. From germline, CDR1 is SNHLY and CDR2 FYNNEI.

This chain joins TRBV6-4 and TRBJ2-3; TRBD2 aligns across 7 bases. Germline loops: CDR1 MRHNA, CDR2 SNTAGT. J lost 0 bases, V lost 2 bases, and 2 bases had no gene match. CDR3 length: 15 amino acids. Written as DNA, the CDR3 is TGTGCCAGCAGTGACGAAGCGGGAAGCACAGATACGCAGTATTTT. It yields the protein CASSDEAGSTDTQYF.

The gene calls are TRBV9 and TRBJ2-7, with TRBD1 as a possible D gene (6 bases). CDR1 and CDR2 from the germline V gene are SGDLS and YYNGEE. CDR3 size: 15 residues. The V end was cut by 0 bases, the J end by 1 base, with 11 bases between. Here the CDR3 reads CASSVGAGESYEQYF. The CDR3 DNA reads TGTGCCAGCAGCGTAGGGGCAGGGGAGTCCTACGAGCAGTACTTC. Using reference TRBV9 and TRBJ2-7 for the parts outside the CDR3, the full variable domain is DSGVTQTPKHLITATGQRVTLRCSPRSGDLSVYWYQQSLDQGLQFLIQYYNGEERAKGNILERFSAQQFPDLHSELNLSSLELGDSALYFCASSVGAGESYEQYFGPGTRLTVT.

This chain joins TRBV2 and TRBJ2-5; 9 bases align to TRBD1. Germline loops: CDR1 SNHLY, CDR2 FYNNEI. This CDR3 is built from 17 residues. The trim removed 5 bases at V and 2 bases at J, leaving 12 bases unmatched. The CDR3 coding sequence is TGTGCCAGCAGTTTCACCGGGACAGGGTGGGATCAAGAGACCCAGTACTTC. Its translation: CASSFTGTGWDQETQYF.

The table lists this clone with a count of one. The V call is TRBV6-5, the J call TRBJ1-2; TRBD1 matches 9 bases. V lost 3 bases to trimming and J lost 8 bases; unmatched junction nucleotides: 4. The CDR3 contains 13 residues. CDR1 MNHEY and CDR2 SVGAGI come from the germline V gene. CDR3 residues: CASSYTGGGGYTF. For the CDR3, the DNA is TGTGCCAGCAGTTATACAGGGGGCGGAGGCTACACCTTC.

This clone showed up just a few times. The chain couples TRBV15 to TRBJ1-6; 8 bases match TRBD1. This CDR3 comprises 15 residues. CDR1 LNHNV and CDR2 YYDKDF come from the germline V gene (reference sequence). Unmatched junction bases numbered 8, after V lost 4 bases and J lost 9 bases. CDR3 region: CATSIRQGKGSPLHF. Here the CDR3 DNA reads TGTGCCACCAGCATAAGACAGGGGAAGGGTTCACCCCTCCACTTT.

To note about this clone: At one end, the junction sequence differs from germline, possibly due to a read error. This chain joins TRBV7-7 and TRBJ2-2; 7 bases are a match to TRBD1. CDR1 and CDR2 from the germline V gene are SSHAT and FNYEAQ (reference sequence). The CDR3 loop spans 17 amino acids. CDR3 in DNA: TGTGCTAGCAGCGAGGACTCCGGGACAGAGAACACCGGGGAGCTGTTTTTT. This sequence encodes CASSEDSGTENTGELFF. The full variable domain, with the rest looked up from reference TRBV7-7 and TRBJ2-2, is GAGVSQSPRYKVTKRGQDVTLRCDPISSHATLYWYQQALGQGPEFLTYFNYEAQPDKSGLPSDRFSAERPEGSISTLTIQRTEQRDSAMYRCASSEDSGTENTGELFFGEGSRLTVL.

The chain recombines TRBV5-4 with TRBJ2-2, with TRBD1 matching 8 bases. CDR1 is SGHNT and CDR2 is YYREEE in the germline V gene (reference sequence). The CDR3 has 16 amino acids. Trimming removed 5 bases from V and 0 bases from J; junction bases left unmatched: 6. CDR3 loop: CASSSTGGSNTGELFF. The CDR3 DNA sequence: TGTGCCAGCAGTTCAACAGGGGGTTCGAACACCGGGGAGCTGTTTTTT.

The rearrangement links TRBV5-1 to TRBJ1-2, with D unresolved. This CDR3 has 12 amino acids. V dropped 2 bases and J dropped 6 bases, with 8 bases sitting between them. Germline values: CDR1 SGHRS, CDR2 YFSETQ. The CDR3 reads CASSFGQHGYTF. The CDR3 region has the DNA TGCGCCAGCAGCTTTGGGCAGCATGGCTACACCTTC.

The CDR3 region is CASSQGTVGKGGHTEAFF. The CDR3 bases are TGCGCCAGCAGCCAAGGTACTGTCGGCAAGGGAGGCCACACTGAAGCTTTCTTT. The chain is built from TRBV4-1 and TRBJ1-1; D ambiguous. CDR3 length equals 18 residues. V was trimmed by 1 base and J by 3 bases, leaving 21 bases between them. CDR1 is MGHRA, CDR2 YSYEKL, per germline.

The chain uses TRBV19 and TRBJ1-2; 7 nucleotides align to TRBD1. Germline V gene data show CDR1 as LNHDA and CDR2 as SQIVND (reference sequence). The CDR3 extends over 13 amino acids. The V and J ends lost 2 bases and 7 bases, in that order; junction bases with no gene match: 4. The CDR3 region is CASSISAGGGYTF. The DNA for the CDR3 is TGTGCCAGTAGTATAAGTGCAGGGGGTGGCTACACCTTC.

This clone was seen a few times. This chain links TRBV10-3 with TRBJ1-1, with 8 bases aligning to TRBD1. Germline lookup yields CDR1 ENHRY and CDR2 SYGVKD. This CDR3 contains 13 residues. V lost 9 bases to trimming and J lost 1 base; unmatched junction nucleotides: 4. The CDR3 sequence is CAITGQGNTEAFF. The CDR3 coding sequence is TGTGCCATAACCGGACAGGGGAACACTGAAGCTTTCTTT.

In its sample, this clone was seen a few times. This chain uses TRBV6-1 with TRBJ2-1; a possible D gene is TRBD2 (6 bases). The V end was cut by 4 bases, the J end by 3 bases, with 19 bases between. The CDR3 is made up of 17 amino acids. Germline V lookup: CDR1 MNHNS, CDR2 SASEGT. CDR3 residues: CASSAQTAGTDYNEQFF. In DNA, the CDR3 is TGTGCCAGCAGTGCACAAACCGCCGGGACTGACTACAATGAGCAGTTCTTC.